The entry below describes one T cell receptor beta chain. These data originate in a study of blood T cell repertoires in COVID-19. Overall study: COVID-19 samples from acute and convalescent phases originated in the United States, Italy and Spain. From T cells, B-cell-depleted T cells, or PBMCs came the material, which was cDNA or gDNA.

The authors' processing: Using reference gene primer amplification, nucleated cell counts were estimated. Using immunoSEQ multiplex PCR, the repertoire was profiled, and TCRdb retains in-frame clones only, with some absent. D and trimming come from the DNA, and the V and J calls and clone size come from that table. The sample records 120,000 to 150,000 clones, 65% to 85% being singletons. The CDR3 extends over 16 amino acids. The sequence was obtained from a man aged 55 to 70 with active or convalescent COVID-19. What was sequenced was peripheral blood. The J gene is TRBJ2-1, the V gene TRBV21-1; the D segment call TRBD2 is taken from the table without a DNA check. TRBV21-1 is labeled a pseudogene. DNA for the CDR3: TGTGCCAGCAGCAAAGCGGCGGGCGGAGTTTCAAATGAGCAGTTCTTC. Protein: CASSKAAGGVSNEQFF.